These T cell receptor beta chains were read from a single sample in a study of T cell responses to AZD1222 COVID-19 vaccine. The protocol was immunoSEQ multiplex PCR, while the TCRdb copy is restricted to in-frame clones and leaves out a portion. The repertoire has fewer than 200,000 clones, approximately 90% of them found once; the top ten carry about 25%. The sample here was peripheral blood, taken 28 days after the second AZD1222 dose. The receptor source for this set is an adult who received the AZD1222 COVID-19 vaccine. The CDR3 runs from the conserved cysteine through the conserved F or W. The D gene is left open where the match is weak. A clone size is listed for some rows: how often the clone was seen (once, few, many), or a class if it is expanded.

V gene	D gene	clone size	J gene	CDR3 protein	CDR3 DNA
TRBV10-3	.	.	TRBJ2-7	CAISESGLWEQYF	TGTGCCATCAGTGAGTCGGGCCTGTGGGAGCAGTACTTC
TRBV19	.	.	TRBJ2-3	CASSIQGGPRTDTQYF	TGTGCCAGTAGTATACAAGGGGGACCCCGCACAGATACGCAGTATTTT
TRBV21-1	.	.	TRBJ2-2	CASSSQRANTGELFF	TGTGCCAGCAGTAGTCAGAGAGCGAACACCGGGGAGCTGTTTTTT
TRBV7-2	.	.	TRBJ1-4	CASSLAGGGEKLFF	TGTGCCAGCAGCTTAGCTGGGGGAGGGGAAAAACTGTTTTTT
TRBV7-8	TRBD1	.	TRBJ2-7	CASSQAGTGYHEQYF	TGTGCCAGCAGCCAAGCCGGGACAGGGTACCACGAGCAGTACTTC
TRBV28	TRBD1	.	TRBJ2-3	CASSLGGYSTDTQYF	TGTGCCAGCAGCCTAGGGGGCTACAGCACAGATACGCAGTATTTT
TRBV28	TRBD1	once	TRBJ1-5	CASSPDRGPGNQPQHF	TGTGCCAGCAGTCCGGACAGGGGGCCCGGCAATCAGCCCCAGCATTTT
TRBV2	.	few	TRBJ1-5	CASSGRVGLGNQPQHF	TGTGCCAGCAGTGGTCGCGTGGGGTTGGGGAATCAGCCCCAGCATTTT
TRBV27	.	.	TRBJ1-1	CASSLNRGGTEAFF	TGTGCCAGCAGCCTCAACCGTGGGGGGACTGAAGCTTTCTTT
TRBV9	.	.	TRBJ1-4	CASSHGGNEKLFF	TGTGCCAGCAGCCACGGGGGGAATGAAAAACTGTTTTTT
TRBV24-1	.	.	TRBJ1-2	CATSDAGSQLAYGYTF	TGTGCCACCAGTGACGCCGGGAGTCAGCTGGCTTATGGCTACACCTTC
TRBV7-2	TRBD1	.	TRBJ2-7	CASSSLGGGTGSYEQYF	TGTGCCAGCAGCTCATTGGGGGGCGGGACAGGGTCCTACGAGCAGTACTTC
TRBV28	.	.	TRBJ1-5	CASSFASWWGAGKPQHF	TGTGCCAGCAGTTTTGCCTCTTGGTGGGGGGCTGGTAAGCCCCAGCATTTT